This TCR beta chain was obtained from a study of naive and memory T cell subsets. Study-level results: Activation and differentiation may alter RNA-based TCR counts. A few larger clonotypes appeared in naive repertoires, especially CD8, possibly memory cells re-expressing CD45RA.

Both TRBC1 and TRBC2 were covered by a beta constant-region primer of two equimolar oligonucleotides. Ligated cDNA was amplified by four rounds of PCR with nested alpha and beta constant-region primers and SP2. TCRdb re-called the UMI-ligation and nested PCR reads through MiXCR, storing one row per CDR3 protein. Altogether tens of thousands of distinct CDR3 sequences are present, about 11% being singletons, with the ten largest covering 0.13%. This clonotype was recorded a few times. Its antigen is unknown. The sample comprised naive CD4+ T cells from blood. This sequence was found in a human donor in good health.

Written as DNA, the CDR3 is TGTGCCAGCAGCTCGACTGATTACTCCTACGAGCAGTACTTC. Protein product: CASSSTDYSYEQYF. The chain links TRBV7-9 to TRBJ2-7, with D unclear. Looked up from germline, CDR1 is SEHNR and CDR2 is FQNEAQ (reference sequence). With 4 bases removed from V and 0 bases from J, the gap between germline ends came to 10 bases. There are 14 residues in the CDR3.